These 5 T cell receptor beta chains were all obtained from the same sample, sequenced in a study of early T cells in non-severe SARS-CoV-2 infection. TCRdb redid the calling of the 5' RACE reads with MiXCR, one entry per CDR3 protein. The sample consists of 45,000 to 60,000 distinct CDR3 sequences, more than 7% of them appearing once. Material: whole blood. The receptor set was obtained from an adult who was a healthcare worker with PCR-confirmed SARS-CoV-2 infection or an uninfected control (not recorded which).

The J gene is TRBJ2-7, the V gene TRBV20-1; D is possibly TRBD1 or TRBD2 (5 bases each). Trimming removed 6 bases from V and 2 bases from J, with 23 bases in between. CDR1 is DFQATT, CDR2 SNEGSKA, per germline (reference sequence). The CDR3 sequence is 16 residues long. The CDR3 here is CSAQTTEGKEAYEQYF. The CDR3, as DNA: TGCAGTGCCCAGACGACTGAGGGGAAGGAGGCCTACGAGCAGTACTTC.

This clonotype was detected ten times or more. This chain uses TRBV24-1 with TRBJ2-1; 8 nucleotides agree with TRBD2. Germline lookup yields CDR1 KGHDR and CDR2 SFDVKD. This CDR3 spans 19 amino acids. Unmatched junction bases numbered 13, after V lost 4 bases and J lost 0 bases. The CDR3 here is CATSEPGLGAGSSYNEQFF. The CDR3, as DNA: TGTGCCACCAGTGAACCGGGACTAGGGGCAGGGAGCTCCTACAATGAGCAGTTCTTC.

This clonotype has more than one count but fewer than ten. This sequence joins TRBV20-1 and TRBJ2-4; D is undetermined. Deletions cut 6 bases from V and 0 bases from J, with 12 bases between. The CDR3 covers 14 residues. CDR1 and CDR2 (germline): DFQATT, SNEGSKA (reference sequence). The CDR3 DNA is TGCAGTGCGCCGATGGGATCAGCCAAAAACATTCAGTACTTC. It codes for CSAPMGSAKNIQYF.

This clonotype came up many times. The genes are TRBV28 and TRBJ1-1, with unresolved D. The V gene's germline CDR1 is MDHEN and CDR2 SYDVKM. Trimming shortened V by 8 bases and J by 2 bases, and 15 bases separated the two germline ends. The CDR3 extends over 14 amino acids. In DNA, the CDR3 is TGTGCCAGCTCCACCGGGCAGCCTAACACTGAAGCTTTCTTT. Amino acids: CASSTGQPNTEAFF.

The V gene is TRBV9, the J gene TRBJ2-5; TRBD2 might be the D (6 bases). This CDR3 is built from 16 residues. From germline, CDR1 is SGDLS and CDR2 YYNGEE. The ends were cut back, 0 bases at V and 3 bases at J, with 15 bases in the middle. In DNA, the CDR3 is TGTGCCAGCAGCGTAGAGGGAAGCGGGCATAAAGAGACCCAGTACTTC. It codes for CASSVEGSGHKETQYF. The whole variable domain, remainder taken from reference TRBV9 and TRBJ2-5, is DSGVTQTPKHLITATGQRVTLRCSPRSGDLSVYWYQQSLDQGLQFLIQYYNGEERAKGNILERFSAQQFPDLHSELNLSSLELGDSALYFCASSVEGSGHKETQYFGPGTRLLVL.